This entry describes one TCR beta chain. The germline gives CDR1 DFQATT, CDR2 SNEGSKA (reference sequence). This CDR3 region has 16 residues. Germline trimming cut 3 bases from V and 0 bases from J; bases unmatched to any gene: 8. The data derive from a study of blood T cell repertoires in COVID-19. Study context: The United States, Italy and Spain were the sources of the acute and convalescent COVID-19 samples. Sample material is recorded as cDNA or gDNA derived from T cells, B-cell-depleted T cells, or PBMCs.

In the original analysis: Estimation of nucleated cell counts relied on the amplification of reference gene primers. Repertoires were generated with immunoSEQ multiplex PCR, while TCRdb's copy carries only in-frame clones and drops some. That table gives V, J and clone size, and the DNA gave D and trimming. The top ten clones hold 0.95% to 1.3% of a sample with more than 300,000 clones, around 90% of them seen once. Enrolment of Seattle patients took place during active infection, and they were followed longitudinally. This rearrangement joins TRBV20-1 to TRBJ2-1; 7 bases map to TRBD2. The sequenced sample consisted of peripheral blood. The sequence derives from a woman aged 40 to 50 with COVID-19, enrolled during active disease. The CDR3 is CSASLAGGRSYNEQFF. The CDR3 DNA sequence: TGCAGTGCTAGTTTAGCGGGTGGTCGCTCCTACAATGAGCAGTTCTTC.